The clone carrying this TCR beta chain was detected a few times. The target antigen is unknown. These data originate in a study of regulatory T cells in long-lasting Graves disease. Libraries of TCR beta came from iRepertoire HTBI primers plus Arm-PCR of CDR3 regions. Via MiXCR, TCRdb re-called the multiplex PCR reads, giving one row per CDR3 protein. The table includes around 420,000 distinct CDR3 sequences, 15% detected once. Broader study findings: Persistent patients shared more public clonotypes (2,741) than new patients (more than 900).

CDR3 size: 16 residues. The germline gives CDR1 MGHRA, CDR2 YSYEKL. V shed 1 base and J 6 bases; nucleotides not matched to a gene: 11. Time point here: newly diagnosed GD, antithyroid drugs for less than 3 months. PBMC-derived RNA was used for the TCR library. An endocrinology unit in Xi'an, China, supplied the patients. The sample was also linked to a second study, of T cells in Graves' hyperthyroidism and ophthalmopathy.

The origin of this receptor is a woman in her forties with Graves disease. The specimen comprised peripheral blood mononuclear cells (PBMCs), sampled at new diagnosis, from a patient treated with antithyroid drugs. The chain uses TRBV4-1 and TRBJ2-7, with 8 bases lining up with TRBD1. The CDR3: CASSQVGAGGAAEQYF. The CDR3 DNA follows: TGCGCCAGCAGCCAAGTTGGGGCAGGGGGCGCGGCCGAGCAGTACTTC.